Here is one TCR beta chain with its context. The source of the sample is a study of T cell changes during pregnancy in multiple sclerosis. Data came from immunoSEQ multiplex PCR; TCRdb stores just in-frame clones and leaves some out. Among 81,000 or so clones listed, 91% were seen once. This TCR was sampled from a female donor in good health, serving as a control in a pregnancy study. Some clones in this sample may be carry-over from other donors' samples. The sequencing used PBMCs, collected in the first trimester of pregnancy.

The CDR3 sequence: CASSSQFQGAWELFF. The CDR3 DNA reads as TGCGCCAGCAGCTCCCAATTTCAGGGGGCCTGGGAGCTGTTTTTT. The chain combines TRBV5-1 with TRBJ2-2; 8 bases are shared with TRBD1. The V segment lost 3 bases and the J segment 9 bases; nucleotides outside the gene matches: 10. The CDR3 sequence is 15 residues long. Germline CDR1 and CDR2: SGHRS and YFSETQ.